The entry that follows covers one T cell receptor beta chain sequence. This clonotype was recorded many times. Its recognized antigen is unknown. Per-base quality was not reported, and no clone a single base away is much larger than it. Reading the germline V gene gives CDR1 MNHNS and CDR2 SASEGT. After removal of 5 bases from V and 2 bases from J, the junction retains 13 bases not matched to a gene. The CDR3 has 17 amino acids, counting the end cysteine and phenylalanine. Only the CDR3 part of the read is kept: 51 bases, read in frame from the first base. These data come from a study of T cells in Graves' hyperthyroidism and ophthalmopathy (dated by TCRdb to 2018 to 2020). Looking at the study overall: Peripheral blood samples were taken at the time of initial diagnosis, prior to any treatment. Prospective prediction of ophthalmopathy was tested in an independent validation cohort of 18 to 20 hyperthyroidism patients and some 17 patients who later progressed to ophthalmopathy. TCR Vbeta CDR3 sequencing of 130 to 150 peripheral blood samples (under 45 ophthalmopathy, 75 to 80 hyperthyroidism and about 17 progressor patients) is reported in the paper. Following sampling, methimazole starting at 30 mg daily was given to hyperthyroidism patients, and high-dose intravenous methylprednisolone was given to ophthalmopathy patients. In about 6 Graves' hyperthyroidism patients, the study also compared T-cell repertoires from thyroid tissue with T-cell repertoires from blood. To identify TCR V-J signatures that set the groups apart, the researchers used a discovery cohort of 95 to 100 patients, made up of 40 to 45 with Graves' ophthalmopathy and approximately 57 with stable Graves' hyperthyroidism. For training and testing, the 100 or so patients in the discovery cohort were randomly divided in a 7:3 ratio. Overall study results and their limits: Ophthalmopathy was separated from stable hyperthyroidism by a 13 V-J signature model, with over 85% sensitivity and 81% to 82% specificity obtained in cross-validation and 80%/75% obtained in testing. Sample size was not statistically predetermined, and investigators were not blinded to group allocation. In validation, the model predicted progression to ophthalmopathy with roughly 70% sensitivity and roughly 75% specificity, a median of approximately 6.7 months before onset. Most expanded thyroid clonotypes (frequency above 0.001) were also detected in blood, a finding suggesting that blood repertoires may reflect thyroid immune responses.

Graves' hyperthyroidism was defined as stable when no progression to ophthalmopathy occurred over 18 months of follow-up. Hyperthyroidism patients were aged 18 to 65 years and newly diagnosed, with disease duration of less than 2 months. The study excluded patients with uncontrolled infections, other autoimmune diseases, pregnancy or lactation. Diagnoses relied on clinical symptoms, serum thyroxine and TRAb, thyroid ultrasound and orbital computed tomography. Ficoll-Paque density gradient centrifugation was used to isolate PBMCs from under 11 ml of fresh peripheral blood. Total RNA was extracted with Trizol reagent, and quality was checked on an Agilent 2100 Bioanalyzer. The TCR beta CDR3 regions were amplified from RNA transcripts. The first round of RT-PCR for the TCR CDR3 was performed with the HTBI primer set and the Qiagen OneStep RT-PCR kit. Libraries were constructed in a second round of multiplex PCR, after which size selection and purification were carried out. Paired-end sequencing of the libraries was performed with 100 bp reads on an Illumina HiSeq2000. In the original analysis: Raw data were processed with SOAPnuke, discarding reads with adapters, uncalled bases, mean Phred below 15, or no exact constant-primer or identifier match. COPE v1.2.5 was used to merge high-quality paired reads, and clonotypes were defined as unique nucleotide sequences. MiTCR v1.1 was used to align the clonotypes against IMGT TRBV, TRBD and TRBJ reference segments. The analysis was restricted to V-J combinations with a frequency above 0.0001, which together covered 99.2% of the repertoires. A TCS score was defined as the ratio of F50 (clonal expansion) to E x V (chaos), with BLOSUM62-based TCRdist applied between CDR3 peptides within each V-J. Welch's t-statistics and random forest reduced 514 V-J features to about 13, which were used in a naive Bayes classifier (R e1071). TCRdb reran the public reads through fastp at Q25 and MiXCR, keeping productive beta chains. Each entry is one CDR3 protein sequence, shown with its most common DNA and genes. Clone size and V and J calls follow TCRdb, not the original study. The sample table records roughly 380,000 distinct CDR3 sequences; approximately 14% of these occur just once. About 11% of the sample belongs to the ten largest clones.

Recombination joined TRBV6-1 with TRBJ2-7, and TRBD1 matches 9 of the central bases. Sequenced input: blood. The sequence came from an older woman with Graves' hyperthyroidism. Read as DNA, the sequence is TGTGCCAGCAGTAAAGAAAAACAGGGGGCTCACCCCTACGAGCAGTACTTC. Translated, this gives CASSKEKQGAHPYEQYF.